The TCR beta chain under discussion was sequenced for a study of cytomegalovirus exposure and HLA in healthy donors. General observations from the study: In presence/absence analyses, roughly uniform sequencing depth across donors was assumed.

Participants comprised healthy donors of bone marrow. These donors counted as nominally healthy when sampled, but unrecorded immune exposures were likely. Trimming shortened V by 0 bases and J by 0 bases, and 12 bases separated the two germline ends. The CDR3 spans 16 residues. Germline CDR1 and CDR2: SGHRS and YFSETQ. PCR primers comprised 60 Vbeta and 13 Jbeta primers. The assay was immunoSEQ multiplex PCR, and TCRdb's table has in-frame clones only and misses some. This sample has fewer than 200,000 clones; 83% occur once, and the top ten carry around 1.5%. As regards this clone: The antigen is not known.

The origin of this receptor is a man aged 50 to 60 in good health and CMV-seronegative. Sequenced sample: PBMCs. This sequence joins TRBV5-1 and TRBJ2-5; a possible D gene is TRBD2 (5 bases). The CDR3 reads CASSLDGRRYQETQYF. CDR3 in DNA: TGCGCCAGCAGCTTGGATGGCAGGAGGTACCAAGAGACCCAGTACTTC.